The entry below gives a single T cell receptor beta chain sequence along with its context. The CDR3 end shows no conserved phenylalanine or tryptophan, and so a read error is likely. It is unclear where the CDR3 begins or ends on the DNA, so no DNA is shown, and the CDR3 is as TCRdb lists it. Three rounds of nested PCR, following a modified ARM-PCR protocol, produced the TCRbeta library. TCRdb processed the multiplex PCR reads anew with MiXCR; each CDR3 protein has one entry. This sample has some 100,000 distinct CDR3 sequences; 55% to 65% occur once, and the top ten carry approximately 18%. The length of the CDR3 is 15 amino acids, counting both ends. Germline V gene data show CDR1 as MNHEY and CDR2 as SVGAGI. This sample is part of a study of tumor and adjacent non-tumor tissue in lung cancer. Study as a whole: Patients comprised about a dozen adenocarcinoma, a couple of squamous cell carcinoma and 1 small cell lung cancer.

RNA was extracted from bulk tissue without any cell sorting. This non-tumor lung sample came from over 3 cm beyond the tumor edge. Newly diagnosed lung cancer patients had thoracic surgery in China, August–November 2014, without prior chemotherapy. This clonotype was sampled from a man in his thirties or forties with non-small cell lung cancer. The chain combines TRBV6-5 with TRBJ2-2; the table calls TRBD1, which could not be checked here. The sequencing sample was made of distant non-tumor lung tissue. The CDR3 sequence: CASSAWDSRSGKLSL.